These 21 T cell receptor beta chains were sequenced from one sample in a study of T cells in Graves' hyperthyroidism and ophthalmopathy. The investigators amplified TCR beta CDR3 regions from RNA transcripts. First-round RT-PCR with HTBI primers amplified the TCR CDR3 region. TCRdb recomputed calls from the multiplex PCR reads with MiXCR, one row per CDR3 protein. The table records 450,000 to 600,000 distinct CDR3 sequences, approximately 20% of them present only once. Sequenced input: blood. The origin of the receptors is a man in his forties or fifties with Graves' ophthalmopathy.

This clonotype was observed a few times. As DNA, the CDR3 is TGTGCCAGCTCGGGGGGGGTCGGCTACACCTTC. This encodes CASSGGVGYTF. The V call is TRBV6-1, the J call TRBJ1-2, with a weak D call TRBD1 (5 bases). Germline CDR1 and CDR2: MNHNS and SASEGT. The ends were cut back, 8 bases at V and 8 bases at J, with 12 bases in the middle. CDR3 length: 11 residues.

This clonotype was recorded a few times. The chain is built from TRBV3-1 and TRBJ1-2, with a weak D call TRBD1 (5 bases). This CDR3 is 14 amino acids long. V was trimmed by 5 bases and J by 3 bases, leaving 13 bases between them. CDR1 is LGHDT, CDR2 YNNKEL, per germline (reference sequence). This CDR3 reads CASSSRGGDYGYTF. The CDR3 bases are TGTGCCAGCAGCTCCCGGGGGGGGGACTATGGCTACACCTTC.

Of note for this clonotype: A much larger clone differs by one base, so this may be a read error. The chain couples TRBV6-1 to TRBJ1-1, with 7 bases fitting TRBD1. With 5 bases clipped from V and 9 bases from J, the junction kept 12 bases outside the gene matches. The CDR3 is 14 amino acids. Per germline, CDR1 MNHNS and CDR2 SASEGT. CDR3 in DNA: TGTGCCAGCAGTCCTATAGGGGGCAGGGAGAAAGCTTTCTTT. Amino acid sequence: CASSPIGGREKAFF.

The CDR3 sequence is CASSRRSGANVLTF. The CDR3 DNA reads TGTGCCAGTAGTAGGAGATCTGGGGCCAACGTCCTGACTTTC. This chain connects TRBV19 to TRBJ2-6; D ambiguous. The germline V gene has CDR1 LNHDA and CDR2 SQIVND (reference sequence). Trimming left V 4 bases short and J 1 base short, with 5 bases between. This CDR3 has 14 amino acids.

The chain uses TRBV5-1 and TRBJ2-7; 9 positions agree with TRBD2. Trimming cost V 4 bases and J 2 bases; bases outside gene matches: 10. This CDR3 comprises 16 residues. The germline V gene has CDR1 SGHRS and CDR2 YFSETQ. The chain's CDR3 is CASSPGLAPSTYEQYF. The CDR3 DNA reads TGCGCCAGCAGCCCCGGACTAGCGCCATCCACCTACGAGCAGTACTTC.

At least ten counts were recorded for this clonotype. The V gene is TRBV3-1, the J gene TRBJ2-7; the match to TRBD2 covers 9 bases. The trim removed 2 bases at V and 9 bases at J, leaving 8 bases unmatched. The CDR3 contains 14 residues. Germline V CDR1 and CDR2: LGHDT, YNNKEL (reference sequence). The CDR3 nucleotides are TGTGCCAGCAGCCAACGACTAGCGGAGCAGGGGCAGTACTTC. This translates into CASSQRLAEQGQYF.

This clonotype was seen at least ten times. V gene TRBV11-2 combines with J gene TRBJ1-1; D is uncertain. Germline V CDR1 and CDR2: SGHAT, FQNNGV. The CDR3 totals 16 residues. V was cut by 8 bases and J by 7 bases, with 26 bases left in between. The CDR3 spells CASSREVGGQPVEAFF. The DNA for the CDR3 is TGTGCCAGCTCCCGAGAGGTGGGAGGCCAACCCGTTGAAGCTTTCTTT.

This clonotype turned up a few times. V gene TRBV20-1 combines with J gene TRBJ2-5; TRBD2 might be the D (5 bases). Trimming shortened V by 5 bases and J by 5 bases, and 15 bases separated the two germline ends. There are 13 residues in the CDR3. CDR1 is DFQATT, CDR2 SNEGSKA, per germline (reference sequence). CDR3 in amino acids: CSADSPPGETQYF. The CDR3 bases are TGCAGTGCTGACTCTCCGCCGGGGGAGACCCAGTACTTC.

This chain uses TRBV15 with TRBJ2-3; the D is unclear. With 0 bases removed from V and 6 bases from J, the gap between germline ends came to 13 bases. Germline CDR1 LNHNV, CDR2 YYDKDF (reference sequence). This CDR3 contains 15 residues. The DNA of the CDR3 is TGTGCCACCAGCAGAGATATAGCTGGTTTGGATACGCAGTATTTT. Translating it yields CATSRDIAGLDTQYF.

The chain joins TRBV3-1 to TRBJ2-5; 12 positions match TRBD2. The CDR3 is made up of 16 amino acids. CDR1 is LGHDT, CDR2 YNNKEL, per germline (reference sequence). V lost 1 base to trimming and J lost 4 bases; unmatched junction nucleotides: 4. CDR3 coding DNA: TGTGCCAGCAGCCAAGCGACTAGCGGGAGTGGAGAGACCCAGTACTTC. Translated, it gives CASSQATSGSGETQYF.

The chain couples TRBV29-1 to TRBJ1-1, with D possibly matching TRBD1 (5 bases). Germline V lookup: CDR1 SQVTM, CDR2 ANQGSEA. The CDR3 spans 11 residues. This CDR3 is CSGHGGTEAFF. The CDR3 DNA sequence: TGCAGTGGACACGGAGGAACTGAAGCTTTCTTT.

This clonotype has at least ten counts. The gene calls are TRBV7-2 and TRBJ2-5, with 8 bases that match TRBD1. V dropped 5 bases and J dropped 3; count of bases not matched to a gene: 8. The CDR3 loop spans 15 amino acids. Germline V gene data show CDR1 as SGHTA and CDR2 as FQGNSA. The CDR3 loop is CASSLWTGLKETQYF. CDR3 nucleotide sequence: TGTGCCAGCAGCCTATGGACAGGGTTAAAAGAGACCCAGTACTTC. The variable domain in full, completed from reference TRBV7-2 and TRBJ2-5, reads GAGVSQSPSNKVTEKGKDVELRCDPISGHTALYWYRQSLGQGLEFLIYFQGNSAPDKSGLPSDRFSAERTGGSVSTLTIQRTQQEDSAVYLCASSLWTGLKETQYFGPGTRLLVL.

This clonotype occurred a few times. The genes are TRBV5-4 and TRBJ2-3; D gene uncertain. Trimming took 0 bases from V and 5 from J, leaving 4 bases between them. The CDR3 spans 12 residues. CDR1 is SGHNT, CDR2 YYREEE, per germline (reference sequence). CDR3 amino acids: CASSLEVDTQYF. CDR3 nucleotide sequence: TGTGCCAGCAGCTTGGAGGTAGATACGCAGTATTTT.

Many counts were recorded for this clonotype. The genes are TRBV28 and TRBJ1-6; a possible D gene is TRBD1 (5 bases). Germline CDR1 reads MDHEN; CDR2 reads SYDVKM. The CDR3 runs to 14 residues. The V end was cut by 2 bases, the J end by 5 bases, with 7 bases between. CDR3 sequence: CASSLGGDNSPLHF. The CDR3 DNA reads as TGTGCCAGCAGTTTAGGGGGAGATAATTCACCCCTCCACTTT.

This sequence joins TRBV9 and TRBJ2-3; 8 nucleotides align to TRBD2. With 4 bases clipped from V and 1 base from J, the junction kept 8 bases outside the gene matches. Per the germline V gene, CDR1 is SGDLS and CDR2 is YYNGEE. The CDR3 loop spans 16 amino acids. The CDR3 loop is CASSPGGLARTDTQYF. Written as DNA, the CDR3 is TGTGCCAGCAGCCCGGGGGGGCTAGCCCGCACAGATACGCAGTATTTT.

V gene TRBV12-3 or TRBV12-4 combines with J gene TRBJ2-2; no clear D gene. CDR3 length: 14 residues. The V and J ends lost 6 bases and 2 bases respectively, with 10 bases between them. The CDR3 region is CASRSPPNTGELFF. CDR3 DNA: TGTGCCAGCAGGTCCCCCCCTAACACCGGGGAGCTGTTTTTT.

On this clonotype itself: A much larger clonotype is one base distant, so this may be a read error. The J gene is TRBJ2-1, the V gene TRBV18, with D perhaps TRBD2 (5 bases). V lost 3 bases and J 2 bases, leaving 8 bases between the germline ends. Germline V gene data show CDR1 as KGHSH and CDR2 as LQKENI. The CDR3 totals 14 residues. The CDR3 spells CASSPKTTYNEQFF. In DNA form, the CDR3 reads TGTGCCAGCTCACCTAAGACTACCTACAATGAGCAGTTCTTC.

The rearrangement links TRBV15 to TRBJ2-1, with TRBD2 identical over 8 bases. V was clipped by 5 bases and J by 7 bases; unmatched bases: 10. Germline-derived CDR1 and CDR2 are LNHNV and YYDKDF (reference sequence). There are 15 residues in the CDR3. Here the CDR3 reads CATSGSWGGGNEQFF. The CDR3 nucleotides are TGTGCCACCAGCGGGTCCTGGGGCGGGGGGAATGAGCAGTTCTTC. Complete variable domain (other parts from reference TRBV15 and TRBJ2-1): DAMVIQNPRYQVTQFGKPVTLSCSQTLNHNVMYWYQQKSSQAPKLLFHYYDKDFNNEADTPDNFQSRRPNTSFCFLDIRSPGLGDTAMYLCATSGSWGGGNEQFFGPGTRLTVL.

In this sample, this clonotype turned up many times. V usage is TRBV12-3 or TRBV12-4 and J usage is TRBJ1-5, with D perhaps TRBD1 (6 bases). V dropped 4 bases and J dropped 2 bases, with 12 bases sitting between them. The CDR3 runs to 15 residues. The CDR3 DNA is TGTGCCAGCAGTTCGTGGGCAGGGGGCAATCAGCCCCAGCATTTT. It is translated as CASSSWAGGNQPQHF.

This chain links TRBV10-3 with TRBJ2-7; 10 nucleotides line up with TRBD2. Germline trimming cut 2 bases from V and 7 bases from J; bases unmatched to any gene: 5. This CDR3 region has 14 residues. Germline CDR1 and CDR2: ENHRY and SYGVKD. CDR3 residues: CAISEGSGREEQYF. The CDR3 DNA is TGTGCCATCAGTGAGGGGAGCGGGAGGGAAGAGCAGTACTTC.

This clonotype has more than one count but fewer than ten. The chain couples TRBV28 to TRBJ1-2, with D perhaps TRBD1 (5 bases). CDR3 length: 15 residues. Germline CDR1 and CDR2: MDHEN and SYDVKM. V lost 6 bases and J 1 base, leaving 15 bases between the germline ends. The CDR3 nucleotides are TGTGCCAGCAGCCCCGCACAAGGGGATAACTATGGCTACACCTTC. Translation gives CASSPAQGDNYGYTF.